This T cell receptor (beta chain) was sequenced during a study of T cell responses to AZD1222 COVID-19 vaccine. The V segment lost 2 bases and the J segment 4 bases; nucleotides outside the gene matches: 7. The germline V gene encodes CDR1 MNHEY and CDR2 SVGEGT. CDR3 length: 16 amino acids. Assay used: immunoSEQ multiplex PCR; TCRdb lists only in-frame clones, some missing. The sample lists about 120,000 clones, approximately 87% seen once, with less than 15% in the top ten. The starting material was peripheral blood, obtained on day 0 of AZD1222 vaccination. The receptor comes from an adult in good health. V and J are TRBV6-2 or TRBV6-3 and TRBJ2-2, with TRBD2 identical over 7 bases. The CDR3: CASSYGASGFTGELFF. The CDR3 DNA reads TGTGCCAGCAGTTACGGGGCTAGCGGATTCACCGGGGAGCTGTTTTTT.